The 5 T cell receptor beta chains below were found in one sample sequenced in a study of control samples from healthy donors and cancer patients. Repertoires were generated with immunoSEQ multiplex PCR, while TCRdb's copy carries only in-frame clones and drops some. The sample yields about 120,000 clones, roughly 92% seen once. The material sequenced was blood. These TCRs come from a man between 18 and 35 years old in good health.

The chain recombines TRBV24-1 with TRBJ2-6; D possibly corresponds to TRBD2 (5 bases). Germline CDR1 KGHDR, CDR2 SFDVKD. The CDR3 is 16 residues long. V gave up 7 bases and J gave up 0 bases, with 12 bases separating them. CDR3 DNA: TGTGCCACCAGCCCATCAGAGGGCTCTGGGGCCAACGTCCTGACTTTC. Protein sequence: CATSPSEGSGANVLTF.

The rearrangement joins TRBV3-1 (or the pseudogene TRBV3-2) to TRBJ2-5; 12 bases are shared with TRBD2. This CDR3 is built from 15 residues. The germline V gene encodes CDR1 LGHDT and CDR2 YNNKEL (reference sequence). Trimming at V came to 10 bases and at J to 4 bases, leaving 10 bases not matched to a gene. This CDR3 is CATLSLAGGGETQYF. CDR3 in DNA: TGTGCCACCCTCTCCCTAGCGGGGGGGGGAGAGACCCAGTACTTC.

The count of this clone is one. The CDR3 is CASSPVQGARGYEQYF. DNA of the CDR3: TGTGCCAGCAGCCCCGTACAGGGGGCGCGTGGCTACGAGCAGTACTTC. V usage is TRBV7-2 and J usage is TRBJ2-7; 9 bases agree with TRBD1. The germline V gene encodes CDR1 SGHTA and CDR2 FQGNSA. V dropped 5 bases and J dropped 3; count of bases not matched to a gene: 11. This CDR3 region has 16 residues.

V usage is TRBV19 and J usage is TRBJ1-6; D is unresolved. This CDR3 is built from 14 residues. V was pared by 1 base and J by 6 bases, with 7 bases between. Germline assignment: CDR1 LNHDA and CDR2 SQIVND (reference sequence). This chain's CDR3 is CASSIGRVNSPLHF. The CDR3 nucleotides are TGTGCCAGTAGTATAGGGCGGGTTAATTCACCCCTCCACTTT.

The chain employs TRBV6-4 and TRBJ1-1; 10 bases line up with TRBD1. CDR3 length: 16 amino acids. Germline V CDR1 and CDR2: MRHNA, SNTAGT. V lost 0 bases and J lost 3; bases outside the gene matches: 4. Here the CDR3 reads CASSDSHGTGDTEAFF. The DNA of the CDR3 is TGTGCCAGCAGTGACTCGCACGGGACAGGGGACACTGAAGCTTTCTTT.